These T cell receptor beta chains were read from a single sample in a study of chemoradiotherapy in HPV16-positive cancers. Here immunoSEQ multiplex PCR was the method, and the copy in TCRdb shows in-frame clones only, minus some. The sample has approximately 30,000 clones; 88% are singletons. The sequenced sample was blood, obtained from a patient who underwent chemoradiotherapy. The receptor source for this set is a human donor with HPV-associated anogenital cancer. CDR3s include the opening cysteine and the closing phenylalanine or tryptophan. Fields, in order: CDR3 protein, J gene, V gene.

cdr3_aa: CASSSRGLSNQPQHF
j_call: TRBJ1-5
v_call: TRBV2

cdr3_aa: CASSQVRGETQYF
j_call: TRBJ2-5
v_call: TRBV4-1

cdr3_aa: CASGEDTEAFF
j_call: TRBJ1-1
v_call: TRBV4-2

cdr3_aa: CASSQDGDRTTGELFF
j_call: TRBJ2-2
v_call: TRBV4-2

cdr3_aa: CASSSGSHEQYF
j_call: TRBJ2-7
v_call: TRBV19

cdr3_aa: CASTLASAQETQYF
j_call: TRBJ2-5
v_call: TRBV7-9

cdr3_aa: CSVRSGGTQYF
j_call: TRBJ2-3
v_call: TRBV29-1

cdr3_aa: CASSLDSLNYGYTF
j_call: TRBJ1-2
v_call: TRBV5-4

cdr3_aa: CASREQYTGELFF
j_call: TRBJ2-2
v_call: TRBV6-1

cdr3_aa: CASSSSPSSVETQYF
j_call: TRBJ2-5
v_call: TRBV19

cdr3_aa: CASSQTTGAGYGYTF
j_call: TRBJ1-2
v_call: TRBV5-1

cdr3_aa: CASSLKSATEAFF
j_call: TRBJ1-1
v_call: TRBV6-1

cdr3_aa: CASSLGGHTTEAFF
j_call: TRBJ1-1
v_call: TRBV7-3

cdr3_aa: CASSFSGNSGNTIYF
j_call: TRBJ1-3
v_call: TRBV11-3

cdr3_aa: CASSFWGANQPQHF
j_call: TRBJ1-5
v_call: TRBV5-6

cdr3_aa: CASSARSGLAETQYF
j_call: TRBJ2-5
v_call: TRBV5-1

cdr3_aa: CASSIDRGSYEQYF
j_call: TRBJ2-7
v_call: TRBV19

cdr3_aa: CASSKGEGGDGYTF
j_call: TRBJ1-2
v_call: TRBV6-5

cdr3_aa: CASSLSTGGLYNSPLHF
j_call: TRBJ1-6
v_call: TRBV27

cdr3_aa: CASSLIDGMNTEAFF
j_call: TRBJ1-1
v_call: TRBV5-4

cdr3_aa: CASRSAGEPYNEQFF
j_call: TRBJ2-1
v_call: TRBV5-1

cdr3_aa: CASSVLDTDTQYF
j_call: TRBJ2-3
v_call: TRBV9

cdr3_aa: CASSLVQSNEKLFF
j_call: TRBJ1-4
v_call: TRBV7-6

cdr3_aa: CAISPGGIRGEKLFF
j_call: TRBJ1-4
v_call: TRBV10-3

cdr3_aa: CASHNPSGMNTEAFF
j_call: TRBJ1-1
v_call: TRBV5-6

cdr3_aa: CASRTGGSQPQHF
j_call: TRBJ1-5
v_call: TRBV19